These T cell receptor beta chains were read from a single sample in a study of blood T cells in healthy people across ages. In TCRdb, the 5' RACE reads were re-called with MiXCR into one record per CDR3 protein. Among about 1.8 million distinct CDR3 sequences listed, 49% were seen once. Sequencing was carried out using blood. All receptors derive from a woman aged 40 to 50 in good health. The CDR3 runs from the conserved cysteine through the conserved F or W. The order of the fields is D gene, CDR3 length, clone size, J gene, V gene, CDR3 DNA, CDR3 protein. A D gene is named only where the DNA matches it firmly. Expanded clones get a size class; other rows say once, few or many, or leave the size out.

D gene: NA; CDR3 length: 13; clone size: NA; J gene: TRBJ2-4; V gene: TRBV5-1; CDR3 DNA: TGCGCCAGCAGCTTGGGACCTGACGGGGTGCAGTACTTC; CDR3 protein: CASSLGPDGVQYF
D gene: TRBD2; CDR3 length: 15; clone size: NA; J gene: TRBJ2-1; V gene: TRBV7-2; CDR3 DNA: TGTACCAGCAGCCCCCGGACTAGCGACTACAATGAGCAGTTCTTC; CDR3 protein: CTSSPRTSDYNEQFF
D gene: TRBD1; CDR3 length: 15; clone size: NA; J gene: TRBJ2-1; V gene: TRBV7-2; CDR3 DNA: TGTGCCAGCAGGCCTCCGGGACAGGCCTACAATGAGCAGTTCTTC; CDR3 protein: CASRPPGQAYNEQFF
D gene: NA; CDR3 length: 13; clone size: NA; J gene: TRBJ2-7; V gene: TRBV29-1; CDR3 DNA: TGCAGGGATAAGGTAAGGGGAACCTACGAGCAGTACTTC; CDR3 protein: CRDKVRGTYEQYF
D gene: NA; CDR3 length: 13; clone size: NA; J gene: TRBJ2-2; V gene: TRBV28; CDR3 DNA: TGTGCCGGGAGGCAGGGGTGGACCGGGGAGCTGTTTTTT; CDR3 protein: CAGRQGWTGELFF
D gene: NA; CDR3 length: 13; clone size: few; J gene: TRBJ2-4; V gene: TRBV15; CDR3 DNA: TGTGCCACCAGCGGCAAAGGGGGAAACATTCAGTACTTC; CDR3 protein: CATSGKGGNIQYF
D gene: NA; CDR3 length: 11; clone size: NA; J gene: TRBJ2-1; V gene: TRBV20-1; CDR3 DNA: TGCAGTGGTGAGAAAGACAATGAGCAGTTCTTC; CDR3 protein: CSGEKDNEQFF
D gene: NA; CDR3 length: 15; clone size: NA; J gene: TRBJ1-5; V gene: TRBV24-1; CDR3 DNA: TGTGCCACCAGTGATCCAGACCGCCCCAATCAGCCCCAGCATTTT; CDR3 protein: CATSDPDRPNQPQHF
D gene: NA; CDR3 length: 12; clone size: NA; J gene: TRBJ2-7; V gene: TRBV4-1; CDR3 DNA: TGCGCCAGCAGCCAAGAAGGGCGACCCCAGTACTTC; CDR3 protein: CASSQEGRPQYF
D gene: NA; CDR3 length: 13; clone size: NA; J gene: TRBJ1-2; V gene: TRBV6-1; CDR3 DNA: TGTGCCAGCAGTGATTCCAGAGACTATGGCTACACCTTC; CDR3 protein: CASSDSRDYGYTF
D gene: NA; CDR3 length: 13; clone size: NA; J gene: TRBJ2-7; V gene: TRBV11-2; CDR3 DNA: TGTGCCAGCGCGTATTGGGGGGTAAACGAGCAGTACTTC; CDR3 protein: CASAYWGVNEQYF
D gene: NA; CDR3 length: 15; clone size: NA; J gene: TRBJ2-1; V gene: TRBV3-1; CDR3 DNA: TGTGCCAGCAGCCAACTGGCGGTCCCCTACAATGAGCAGTTCTTC; CDR3 protein: CASSQLAVPYNEQFF
D gene: NA; CDR3 length: 16; clone size: few; J gene: TRBJ2-4; V gene: TRBV6-2/TRBV6-3; CDR3 DNA: TGTGCCAGCAGTTACTGGGGAACTAGTCCCAAAAACATTCAGTACTTC; CDR3 protein: CASSYWGTSPKNIQYF
D gene: TRBD1; CDR3 length: 14; clone size: NA; J gene: TRBJ2-1; V gene: TRBV4-2; CDR3 DNA: TGTGCCAGCAGCCAAGATACAGGGGCCAATGAGCAGTTCTTC; CDR3 protein: CASSQDTGANEQFF
D gene: NA; CDR3 length: 15; clone size: few; J gene: TRBJ2-6; V gene: TRBV29-1; CDR3 DNA: TGCAGCGTTGGGGGGAGAGGGTCGGGGGCCAACGTCCTGACTTTC; CDR3 protein: CSVGGRGSGANVLTF
D gene: NA; CDR3 length: 14; clone size: many; J gene: TRBJ2-3; V gene: TRBV5-1; CDR3 DNA: TGCGCCAGCAGCTTGGAACTTGGGACAGATACGCAGTATTTT; CDR3 protein: CASSLELGTDTQYF
D gene: TRBD2; CDR3 length: 13; clone size: NA; J gene: TRBJ2-7; V gene: TRBV10-3; CDR3 DNA: TGTGCCATCAGTGATATGGGGGGGAGCGAGCAGTACTTC; CDR3 protein: CAISDMGGSEQYF
D gene: TRBD2; CDR3 length: 15; clone size: NA; J gene: TRBJ2-1; V gene: TRBV29-1; CDR3 DNA: TGCAGCGTTGAAGGGAGCGGGGCATCTTACGATGAGCAATTCTTC; CDR3 protein: CSVEGSGASYDEQFF
D gene: NA; CDR3 length: 13; clone size: few; J gene: TRBJ2-1; V gene: TRBV7-2; CDR3 DNA: TGTGCCAGCAGGGGAAACTCCTACAATGAGCAGTTCTTC; CDR3 protein: CASRGNSYNEQFF
D gene: TRBD2; CDR3 length: 16; clone size: NA; J gene: TRBJ2-1; V gene: TRBV5-1; CDR3 DNA: TGCGCCAGCAGCTTGGCCACAGCGGGGGTCCACAATGAGCAGTTCTTC; CDR3 protein: CASSLATAGVHNEQFF
D gene: TRBD2; CDR3 length: 14; clone size: many; J gene: TRBJ2-1; V gene: TRBV29-1; CDR3 DNA: TGCAGCGTCCCTCTAGCGGGGGTCACCGATGAGCAGTTCTTC; CDR3 protein: CSVPLAGVTDEQFF
D gene: NA; CDR3 length: 14; clone size: few; J gene: TRBJ1-6; V gene: TRBV7-3; CDR3 DNA: TGTGCCAGCAGCCTGGGGGGTCTTAATTCACCCCTCCACTTT; CDR3 protein: CASSLGGLNSPLHF
D gene: NA; CDR3 length: 14; clone size: NA; J gene: TRBJ1-4; V gene: TRBV4-3; CDR3 DNA: TGCGCCAGCAGCCTACGAGGGGACTTTGAAAAACTGTTTTTT; CDR3 protein: CASSLRGDFEKLFF
D gene: NA; CDR3 length: 13; clone size: NA; J gene: TRBJ2-3; V gene: TRBV27; CDR3 DNA: TGTGCCAGCAGCCGCGGCATAACAGATACGCAGTATTTT; CDR3 protein: CASSRGITDTQYF
D gene: TRBD1; CDR3 length: 14; clone size: NA; J gene: TRBJ1-5; V gene: TRBV28; CDR3 DNA: TGTGCCAGCATCCCGGGACAGGGCGGTCAGCCCCAGCATTTT; CDR3 protein: CASIPGQGGQPQHF
D gene: NA; CDR3 length: 16; clone size: NA; J gene: TRBJ1-5; V gene: TRBV9; CDR3 DNA: TGTGCCAGCAGCGTAGGAGGGCCAGGGAGTCATCAGCCCCAGCATTTT; CDR3 protein: CASSVGGPGSHQPQHF
D gene: NA; CDR3 length: 13; clone size: NA; J gene: TRBJ2-3; V gene: TRBV7-9; CDR3 DNA: TGTGCCAGCAGCCGTTATCTTTCAGATACGCAGTATTTT; CDR3 protein: CASSRYLSDTQYF
D gene: TRBD1; CDR3 length: 17; clone size: NA; J gene: TRBJ2-1; V gene: TRBV6-6; CDR3 DNA: TGTGCCAGCAGTTACTCATCCGGGACAGGGGGCATCAATGAGCAGTTCTTC; CDR3 protein: CASSYSSGTGGINEQFF
D gene: NA; CDR3 length: 15; clone size: NA; J gene: TRBJ2-3; V gene: TRBV19; CDR3 DNA: TGTGCCAGTAGTCCGGGCAGGGGAACGGGAGATACGCAGTATTTT; CDR3 protein: CASSPGRGTGDTQYF
D gene: TRBD1; CDR3 length: 16; clone size: NA; J gene: TRBJ2-1; V gene: TRBV18; CDR3 DNA: TGTGCCTGCTCACTCACCGGGACAGGGATTGGTAATGAGCAGTTCTTC; CDR3 protein: CACSLTGTGIGNEQFF
D gene: NA; CDR3 length: 14; clone size: few; J gene: TRBJ1-2; V gene: TRBV6-5; CDR3 DNA: TGTGCCAGCAGTAACTCAGGTAGCGGCTATGGCTACACCTTC; CDR3 protein: CASSNSGSGYGYTF
D gene: NA; CDR3 length: 13; clone size: NA; J gene: TRBJ2-1; V gene: TRBV4-3; CDR3 DNA: TGCGCCAGCAGCCCCAGGGTAATCGATGAGCAGTTCTTC; CDR3 protein: CASSPRVIDEQFF
D gene: NA; CDR3 length: 14; clone size: NA; J gene: TRBJ2-7; V gene: TRBV29-1; CDR3 DNA: TGCAGCGCCCTGAGGGACATCAATACCTACGAGCAGTACTTC; CDR3 protein: CSALRDINTYEQYF
D gene: NA; CDR3 length: 12; clone size: NA; J gene: TRBJ2-7; V gene: TRBV20-1; CDR3 DNA: TGCAGTGCCGAGACAGTCTTCCACGAGCAGTACTTC; CDR3 protein: CSAETVFHEQYF
D gene: NA; CDR3 length: 15; clone size: NA; J gene: TRBJ2-5; V gene: TRBV7-8; CDR3 DNA: TGTGCCAGCAGCTTAGTGACAGAGGATGAGGAGACCCAGTACTTC; CDR3 protein: CASSLVTEDEETQYF
D gene: NA; CDR3 length: 14; clone size: few; J gene: TRBJ1-2; V gene: TRBV5-6; CDR3 DNA: TGTGCCAGCGAGACAGCGAAAGACTACTATGGCTACACCTTC; CDR3 protein: CASETAKDYYGYTF
D gene: NA; CDR3 length: 14; clone size: NA; J gene: TRBJ2-1; V gene: TRBV7-9; CDR3 DNA: TGTGCCAGCAGCCCCGGGCTTTTGGCCGTGGGGCAGTTCTTC; CDR3 protein: CASSPGLLAVGQFF
D gene: NA; CDR3 length: 15; clone size: once; J gene: TRBJ2-1; V gene: TRBV12-3/TRBV12-4; CDR3 DNA: TGTGCCAGCAGGATGGGGGGGCCGTTTGGGAATGAGCAGTTCTTC; CDR3 protein: CASRMGGPFGNEQFF
D gene: NA; CDR3 length: 15; clone size: many; J gene: TRBJ2-3; V gene: TRBV7-2; CDR3 DNA: TGTGCCAGCAGCTTAGCAGGCAGGTCCACAGATACGCAGTATTTT; CDR3 protein: CASSLAGRSTDTQYF
D gene: NA; CDR3 length: 13; clone size: NA; J gene: TRBJ2-1; V gene: TRBV7-8; CDR3 DNA: TGTGCCAGCAGCTTAGCGCCGGCCAATGAGCAGTTCTTC; CDR3 protein: CASSLAPANEQFF
D gene: NA; CDR3 length: 13; clone size: NA; J gene: TRBJ2-7; V gene: TRBV20-1; CDR3 DNA: TGCAGTGCTAGAGAGAAGGACGGCTACGAGCAGTACTTC; CDR3 protein: CSAREKDGYEQYF
D gene: NA; CDR3 length: 14; clone size: NA; J gene: TRBJ2-4; V gene: TRBV11-2; CDR3 DNA: TGTGCCAGCAGTAAATCCCCGGGCTTGGTCATTCAGTACTTC; CDR3 protein: CASSKSPGLVIQYF
D gene: TRBD1; CDR3 length: 18; clone size: NA; J gene: TRBJ2-7; V gene: TRBV11-2; CDR3 DNA: TGTGCCAGCAGCTTAGCGTGGGGACAGGGGGCCGGGGTCTACGAGCAGTACTTC; CDR3 protein: CASSLAWGQGAGVYEQYF
D gene: NA; CDR3 length: 15; clone size: few; J gene: TRBJ2-7; V gene: TRBV14; CDR3 DNA: TGTGCCAGCAGCACTCAGGGTGGGCTGTTCTCTGAGCAGTACTTC; CDR3 protein: CASSTQGGLFSEQYF
D gene: NA; CDR3 length: 13; clone size: NA; J gene: TRBJ2-5; V gene: TRBV4-2; CDR3 DNA: TGTGCCAGCAGCCGAGAGGCTAGGGAGACCCAGTACTTC; CDR3 protein: CASSREARETQYF
D gene: NA; CDR3 length: 16; clone size: NA; J gene: TRBJ1-1; V gene: TRBV6-5; CDR3 DNA: TGTGCCAGCAGTTACTCGCTAATTCCAATGAACACTGAAGCTTTCTTT; CDR3 protein: CASSYSLIPMNTEAFF